This TCR beta chain was captured by sequencing in a study of glioma-infiltrating T cells. Amplification of TCR alpha and beta CDR3 regions from RNA used iRepertoire nested multiplex PCR. TCRdb fed the multiplex PCR reads into MiXCR, producing one record per CDR3 protein. The table includes about 400,000 distinct CDR3 sequences, about 40% detected once. The CDR3 is 14 amino acids. Trimming removed 7 bases from V and 5 bases from J, with 18 bases in between. Germline CDR1 and CDR2: WSHSY and SAAADI. The sequence came from a human donor with low-grade glioma or glioblastoma, undergoing nonglioma brain surgery, or in good health (not recorded which). The material sequenced was glioma tissue, nonneoplastic brain tissue, or PBMCs (not recorded which). The V call is TRBV10-2, the J call TRBJ2-7; D unclear. CDR3 coding DNA: TGCGCCAGCAAGGTGGTGAATTATGGGGACGAGCAGTACTTC. Translated, it gives CASKVVNYGDEQYF.